This T cell receptor beta chain came from a study of cytomegalovirus exposure and HLA in healthy donors. Overall study findings and caveats: It was assumed in the presence/absence analyses that sequencing depth was roughly uniform across donors. The study listed approximately 160 cytomegalovirus-associated TCR beta chains. A later analysis showed that HLA-associated TCR beta chains had undergone more clonal expansion than equally common others.

Turning to this clone: Its antigen is undetermined.

Looked up from germline, CDR1 is MGHRA and CDR2 is YSYEKL. This CDR3 spans 14 amino acids. Trimming took 0 bases from V and 3 from J, leaving 9 bases between them. Primers for the PCR totalled 60 Vbeta and 13 Jbeta. Libraries were prepared by immunoSEQ multiplex PCR; TCRdb keeps only in-frame clonotypes and omits some of them. Of approximately 89,000 clones listed, roughly 80% are singletons. This TCR was sampled from a human donor in good health. Sequenced: PBMCs. The V and J genes are TRBV4-1 and TRBJ2-7, with D perhaps matching TRBD2 (5 bases). CDR3 amino acids: CASSQDGGYYEQYF. CDR3 coding DNA: TGCGCCAGCAGCCAAGATGGCGGGTACTACGAGCAGTACTTC.